This T cell receptor beta chain was observed in a study of blood T cell repertoires in COVID-19. The wider study: The United States, Italy and Spain supplied acute and convalescent COVID-19 samples. In each case, the material was cDNA or gDNA derived from T cells, B-cell-depleted T cells, or PBMCs.

The authors' processing: Using reference gene primer amplification, nucleated cell counts were estimated. Libraries were prepared by immunoSEQ multiplex PCR; TCRdb keeps only in-frame clonotypes and omits some of them. That table is the source of V, J and clone size, and D and trimming were worked out from the DNA. The sample includes some 200,000 clones, around 86% of them seen just once. Unmatched junction bases numbered 8, after V lost 4 bases and J lost 7 bases. CDR3 length: 14 residues. CDR1 and CDR2 (germline): SEHNR, FQNEAQ (reference sequence). Input material: peripheral blood. This clonotype was sampled from a man older than 75 with acute or convalescent COVID-19. The chain links TRBV7-9 to TRBJ1-2, with 8 bases that match TRBD1. CDR3 sequence: CASSSDRGVGGYTF. As DNA, the CDR3 is TGTGCCAGCAGCTCAGACAGGGGCGTTGGTGGCTACACCTTC. Filled out from reference TRBV7-9 and TRBJ1-2, the complete variable domain reads DTGVSQNPRHKITKRGQNVTFRCDPISEHNRLYWYRQTLGQGPEFLTYFQNEAQLEKSRLLSDRFSAERPKGSFSTLEIQRTEQGDSAMYLCASSSDRGVGGYTFGSGTRLTVV.